This T cell receptor (beta chain) was profiled in a study of blood T cell repertoires in COVID-19 (dated by TCRdb to about 2020). About the study as a whole: Samples from collaborators originated in the United States, Italy and Spain and spanned both the acute and convalescent phases of COVID-19. The prospective study material was composed of cDNA or gDNA derived from T cells, B-cell-depleted T cells, or PBMCs. Where available, HLA class I and class II types were taken from metadata supplied by the sample provider and were not determined by assay-based typing. Subjects who had been exposed to COVID-19, were actively infected with it, or had recovered from it provided the deeply sampled blood TCRbeta repertoires that made up the dataset. A de-identified subject ID, COVID-19 status, age in years and sex were almost always included in the sample metadata. Samples came from the ongoing ImmuneRACE study (first 160 participants) plus 1,254 subjects from 6 global collaborators. The repertoires were released in a freely available public database intended as a resource for research on the immune response to SARS-CoV-2.

The collaborating institutions used their own protocols to collect whole blood in K2EDTA tubes. For TCRbeta analysis, collaborators shipped samples as frozen whole blood, isolated PBMCs, or DNA extracted from either of those sample types. TCRbeta CDR3 regions were amplified from genomic DNA using the immunoSEQ Assay, a bias-controlled multiplex PCR. From the authors' description of their analysis: The number of nucleated cells in each sample was estimated by amplification of reference gene primers within the assay. Sequence reads were collapsed and filtered to measure the absolute abundance of every unique TCRbeta CDR3 rearrangement. For each sample, productive Simpson clonality was calculated as the square root of Simpson's diversity index over productive rearrangements. As stored in TCRdb, this immuneACCESS dataset retains in-frame rearrangements with V and J assigned. A fraction of the clones does not appear; measured against another copy, unresolved V genes explain less than half of the discrepancy, and the remainder lacks a known reason. The V and J calls and clone size come from that table; D and trimming were worked out from the DNA. The sample data list about 270,000 clones, and around 86% of these were observed just once. About 8.7% of the sample comes from the top ten.

The CDR3, from cysteine to phenylalanine, totals 14 residues. Only the CDR3 region is kept as DNA, spanning 42 bases read in frame from base 1. The junction shows trimming of 5 bases on V and 7 bases on J, and the gene matches do not reach 7 bases of it. For CDR1 and CDR2, the germline V gene lists MDHEN and SYDVKM. A note on this clone: Its antigen remains undetermined. Base qualities are not provided; no much larger clone lies one nucleotide away.

What the authors observed across the whole study: Clinical and demographic metadata were provided uncurated, with the amount varying by source and participant.

The sample taken for sequencing was peripheral blood. This receptor was obtained from a man aged 35 to 55 with active or convalescent COVID-19. The chain employs TRBV28 and TRBJ1-4; 7 central nucleotides agree with TRBD1. The CDR3 reads CASSPTTGSEKLFF. In nucleotides, the sequence is TGTGCCAGCAGTCCGACGACAGGGAGTGAAAAACTGTTTTTT.